This passage covers 28 T cell receptor beta chains from one sample sequenced in a study of cytomegalovirus exposure and HLA in healthy donors. Method: immunoSEQ multiplex PCR; TCRdb's copy keeps in-frame clones and lacks some. The data show some 98,000 clones, about 90% seen once. Specimen: PBMCs. These receptors were collected from a man aged 18 to 30 in good health and CMV-seropositive.

This chain connects TRBV2 to TRBJ2-3; D remains unclear. V lost 3 bases to trimming and J lost 5 bases, with 15 bases between them. The CDR3 contains 15 residues. CDR1 is SNHLY and CDR2 is FYNNEI in the germline V gene. The chain's CDR3 is CASSESVARLDTQYF. In DNA form, the CDR3 reads TGTGCCAGCAGTGAGTCGGTAGCCCGATTAGATACGCAGTATTTT.

The CDR3 DNA follows: TGTGCCAGTAGTATTAGCGGGAACTCCGAGAATGAGCAGTTCTTC. Protein sequence: CASSISGNSENEQFF. The chain is built from TRBV19 and TRBJ2-1, with TRBD2 matching over 8 bases. Germline CDR1 LNHDA, CDR2 SQIVND (reference sequence). The V gene end was trimmed by 3 bases and the J gene end by 7 bases; junction bases not matched to a gene: 8. There are 15 residues in the CDR3.

V is TRBV5-1 and J is TRBJ2-1; 10 bases line up with TRBD1. Trimming removed 2 bases from V and 9 bases from J; junction bases left unmatched: 8. This CDR3 contains 15 residues. Germline V lookup: CDR1 SGHRS, CDR2 YFSETQ. The CDR3 protein is CASSFRVGQGIEQFF. The CDR3 DNA is TGCGCCAGCAGCTTTAGGGTGGGACAGGGGATTGAGCAGTTCTTC.

Only a few counts were recorded for this clone. This chain links TRBV19 with TRBJ2-1, with no clear D. Germline V CDR1 and CDR2: LNHDA, SQIVND (reference sequence). The V end lost 9 bases, the J end lost 3 bases, and 18 bases lay between the germline ends. The CDR3 sequence is 15 residues long. CDR3 region: CASTNGEGYYNEQFF. CDR3 DNA: TGTGCCAGCACGAACGGAGAAGGATACTACAATGAGCAGTTCTTC.

V gene TRBV7-9 combines with J gene TRBJ2-3, with a possible D match to TRBD1 (8 bases). Trimming removed 5 bases at V and 5 bases at J, with 17 bases between. The CDR3 spans 15 residues. Per germline, CDR1 SEHNR and CDR2 FQNEAQ (reference sequence). The CDR3 loop reads CASSRGQGGKDTQYF. The CDR3 nucleotides are TGTGCCAGCAGCCGAGGACAGGGAGGGAAAGATACGCAGTATTTT.

J is TRBJ2-1 and V is TRBV7-2, with no clear D. Germline V CDR1 and CDR2: SGHTA, FQGNSA. V was shortened by 6 bases and J by 0 bases, with 9 bases between the two germline ends. The CDR3 runs to 14 residues. The CDR3 coding sequence is TGTGCCAGCAGTTCGGAGAGCTCCTACAATGAGCAGTTCTTC. Translating it yields CASSSESSYNEQFF. The variable domain in full, with the rest retrieved from reference TRBV7-2 and TRBJ2-1, is GAGVSQSPSNKVTEKGKDVELRCDPISGHTALYWYRQSLGQGLEFLIYFQGNSAPDKSGLPSDRFSAERTGGSVSTLTIQRTQQEDSAVYLCASSSESSYNEQFFGPGTRLTVL.

The chain is built from TRBV7-2 and TRBJ2-1, with TRBD2 identical over 7 bases. The ends lost 5 bases at V and 5 bases at J; junction bases unmatched: 12. The CDR3 is 16 residues long. Germline lookup yields CDR1 SGHTA and CDR2 FQGNSA. In nucleotides, the CDR3 is TGTGCCAGCAGCCGAGGAATCGTAGCGGGTGACAATGAGCAGTTCTTC. As protein: CASSRGIVAGDNEQFF. Full variable domain (rest looked up from reference TRBV7-2 and TRBJ2-1): GAGVSQSPSNKVTEKGKDVELRCDPISGHTALYWYRQSLGQGLEFLIYFQGNSAPDKSGLPSDRFSAERTGGSVSTLTIQRTQQEDSAVYLCASSRGIVAGDNEQFFGPGTRLTVL.

V and J are TRBV11-3 and TRBJ2-1; D is perhaps TRBD2 (6 bases). Deletions cut 3 bases from V and 4 bases from J, with 13 bases between. This CDR3 comprises 15 residues. The germline gives CDR1 SGHNT, CDR2 YENEEA. The CDR3, as DNA: TGTGCCAGCAGCTTCCGCGGGACCCAATACAATGAGCAGTTCTTC. The encoded protein is CASSFRGTQYNEQFF.

The V and J genes are TRBV7-6 and TRBJ2-7, with unresolved D. CDR3 length: 14 amino acids. Per germline, CDR1 SGHVS and CDR2 FNYEAQ. V was cut by 6 bases and J by 2 bases, with 14 bases left in between. The CDR3 coding sequence is TGTGCCAGCAGTCCGCGCCGAGAAACCTACGAGCAGTACTTC. It yields the protein CASSPRRETYEQYF.

This clone has just a few counts. Its ends do not fully match the called genes, so a read error is possible. The chain is built from TRBV2 and TRBJ1-5; D not certain. The CDR3 contains 14 residues. The germline V gene encodes CDR1 SNHLY and CDR2 FYNNEI. The CDR3 here is CASREGLSNQPQHF. The CDR3 nucleotides are TGTGCCAGCAGGGAAGGACTTAGCAATCAGCCCCAGCATTTT.

V gene TRBV7-3 combines with J gene TRBJ1-1; D is perhaps TRBD1 (5 bases). With 0 bases removed from V and 6 bases from J, the gap between germline ends came to 14 bases. This CDR3 contains 15 residues. CDR1 SGHTA and CDR2 FQGTGA come from the germline V gene. The CDR3 DNA reads TGTGCCAGCAGCTTAACCGTTGACAGTCAGGCTGAAGCTTTCTTT. This encodes CASSLTVDSQAEAFF.

This chain connects TRBV9 to TRBJ2-3; possibly TRBD2 for D (6 bases). This CDR3 is 15 amino acids long. The germline V gene encodes CDR1 SGDLS and CDR2 YYNGEE. Trimming removed 3 bases at V and 0 bases at J, with 11 bases between. The CDR3 is CASSALASSTDTQYF. The CDR3 coding sequence is TGTGCCAGCAGCGCACTAGCATCTAGCACAGATACGCAGTATTTT. The full variable domain, completed using reference TRBV9 and TRBJ2-3, is DSGVTQTPKHLITATGQRVTLRCSPRSGDLSVYWYQQSLDQGLQFLIQYYNGEERAKGNILERFSAQQFPDLHSELNLSSLELGDSALYFCASSALASSTDTQYFGPGTRLTVL.

This chain links TRBV29-1 with TRBJ2-5; TRBD1 aligns across 9 bases. CDR3 length: 15 amino acids. Looked up from germline, CDR1 is SQVTM and CDR2 is ANQGSEA. After removal of 5 bases from V and 4 bases from J, the junction contained 11 bases not matched to a gene. DNA for the CDR3: TGCAGCGTTACACGGGGACAGGGCCTCCCAGAGACCCAGTACTTC. As protein: CSVTRGQGLPETQYF.

This clone was detected a few times. This chain links TRBV5-4 with TRBJ2-2; D is possibly TRBD2 (6 bases). CDR3 length equals 14 residues. Germline V lookup: CDR1 SGHNT, CDR2 YYREEE (reference sequence). Trimming left V 2 bases short and J 5 bases short, with 10 bases between. The CDR3 region has the DNA TGTGCCAGCAGCTTTTGGAGGGCGACCGGGGAGCTGTTTTTT. Its translation: CASSFWRATGELFF. Using reference TRBV5-4 and TRBJ2-2 for the parts outside the CDR3, the full variable domain is ETGVTQSPTHLIKTRGQQVTLRCSSQSGHNTVSWYQQALGQGPQFIFQYYREEENGRGNFPPRFSGLQFPNYSSELNVNALELDDSALYLCASSFWRATGELFFGEGSRLTVL.

V usage is TRBV11-3 and J usage is TRBJ2-1; D not certain. The V end was cut by 1 base, the J end by 8 bases, with 15 bases between. Germline values: CDR1 SGHNT, CDR2 YENEEA. The CDR3 is 15 residues long. CDR3 DNA: TGTGCCAGCAGCTTAGGCCAATCCTTAGCAGATGAGCAGTTCTTC. It codes for CASSLGQSLADEQFF.

CDR3 bases: TGCGCCAGCAGCCAGTACAGCATATTACAGAACACTGAAGCTTTCTTT. Protein sequence: CASSQYSILQNTEAFF. The rearrangement joins TRBV4-1 to TRBJ1-1, with D uncertain. This CDR3 is built from 16 residues. V lost 3 bases and J 1 base, leaving 15 bases between the germline ends. Looked up from germline, CDR1 is MGHRA and CDR2 is YSYEKL.

The chain joins TRBV4-3 to TRBJ2-2; D call uncertain. The CDR3 is 15 amino acids. With 1 base removed from V and 6 bases from J, the gap between germline ends came to 12 bases. Looked up from germline, CDR1 is LGHNA and CDR2 is YSLEER. CDR3 sequence: CASSQASRVSGELFF. The CDR3 coding sequence is TGCGCCAGCAGCCAAGCATCCCGAGTGTCCGGGGAGCTGTTTTTT.

The chain recombines TRBV28 with TRBJ2-7, with 7 positions matching TRBD1. Germline V gene lookup returns CDR1 MDHEN and CDR2 SYDVKM. This CDR3 has 14 residues. With V trimmed by 8 bases and J by 4 bases, 11 bases remained unmatched. CDR3 in amino acids: CASEGAVGFYEQYF. CDR3 bases: TGTGCCAGCGAGGGGGCAGTGGGCTTTTACGAGCAGTACTTC.

The chain couples TRBV25-1 to TRBJ2-3; 7 bases map to TRBD1. Germline V lookup: CDR1 MGHDK, CDR2 SYGVNS. The V and J ends lost 3 bases and 6 bases, in that order; junction bases with no gene match: 12. CDR3 length equals 16 residues. The CDR3 nucleotides read TGTGCCAGCAGTGACAACAGGGGCCTTCCTTCGGATACGCAGTATTTT. It codes for CASSDNRGLPSDTQYF.

The chain is built from TRBV27 and TRBJ1-1; possible D gene TRBD1, 5 bases. Germline V gene sequence: CDR1 MNHEY, CDR2 SMNVEV (reference sequence). Trimming pared 6 bases from V and 5 bases from J, leaving 16 bases between. The CDR3 is 14 amino acids. The CDR3 reads CASSDPGGGTEAFF. CDR3 sequence (DNA): TGTGCCAGCAGCGATCCAGGTGGGGGGACTGAAGCTTTCTTT.

This chain connects TRBV11-3 to TRBJ2-5; perhaps TRBD2 as D (7 bases). Germline V gene lookup returns CDR1 SGHNT and CDR2 YENEEA. Deletions cut 7 bases from V and 1 base from J, with 16 bases between. The CDR3 has 15 residues. CDR3 DNA: TGTGCCAGCACTGAGGGGGGGGTACCCCAAGAGACCCAGTACTTC. As protein: CASTEGGVPQETQYF.

The gene calls are TRBV28 and TRBJ2-2; 8 nucleotides match TRBD1. The germline CDR1 and CDR2 sequences are MDHEN and SYDVKM. J was trimmed by 6 bases and V by 5 bases; bases with no gene match: 11. This CDR3 spans 16 amino acids. This chain's CDR3 is CASSRPDRGRAGELFF. The CDR3 coding sequence is TGTGCCAGCAGTCGCCCCGACAGGGGTAGGGCCGGGGAGCTGTTTTTT.

The chain is built from TRBV7-9 and TRBJ2-2; 7 bases fit TRBD2. After removal of 2 bases from V and 5 bases from J, the junction contained 11 bases not matched to a gene. Looked up from germline, CDR1 is SEHNR and CDR2 is FQNEAQ (reference sequence). The CDR3 is made up of 17 amino acids. This chain's CDR3 is CASSLPGLEVRTGELFF. As DNA, the CDR3 is TGTGCCAGCAGCTTACCCGGACTAGAAGTCCGGACCGGGGAGCTGTTTTTT.

In this sample, this clone turned up once. The gene calls are TRBV29-1 and TRBJ1-2, with D tentatively TRBD1 (5 bases). Germline V gene data show CDR1 as SQVTM and CDR2 as ANQGSEA. V was shortened by 3 bases and J by 4 bases, with 15 bases between the two germline ends. The CDR3 contains 14 residues. CDR3 in DNA: TGCAGCGTTGATGTGCGGCCCGGGGGCTATGGCTACACCTTC. It specifies CSVDVRPGGYGYTF.

V gene TRBV27 combines with J gene TRBJ1-6, with D possibly being TRBD1 (6 bases). The V end lost 5 bases, the J end lost 9 bases, and 20 bases lay between the germline ends. Looked up from germline, CDR1 is MNHEY and CDR2 is SMNVEV (reference sequence). CDR3 size: 16 residues. The CDR3 DNA follows: TGTGCCAGCAGTCTTCAATTTACAGGGTTCAGTTCACCCCTCCACTTT. Translation: CASSLQFTGFSSPLHF.

The rearrangement links TRBV7-3 to TRBJ2-2; D perhaps matches TRBD2 (7 bases). The CDR3 has 16 amino acids. Trimming removed 1 base from V and 0 bases from J, with 9 bases in between. CDR1 is SGHTA and CDR2 is FQGTGA in the germline V gene. The CDR3 loop is CASSLKGGANTGELFF. The CDR3 nucleotides read TGTGCCAGCAGCTTAAAGGGGGGGGCGAACACCGGGGAGCTGTTTTTT.

The chain uses TRBV7-9 and TRBJ2-2; TRBD2 matches at 12 bases. CDR1 and CDR2 (germline): SEHNR, FQNEAQ (reference sequence). V lost 3 bases and J lost 3; bases outside the gene matches: 5. This CDR3 is built from 17 residues. CDR3 sequence: CASSLKRLAGDTGELFF. As DNA, the CDR3 is TGTGCCAGCAGCTTGAAAAGACTAGCGGGGGACACCGGGGAGCTGTTTTTT.

The chain recombines TRBV11-2 with TRBJ2-7, with a possible D match to TRBD2 (5 bases). This CDR3 comprises 15 residues. Germline CDR1 is SGHAT and CDR2 is FQNNGV. V lost 0 bases and J lost 3, with 12 bases in between. The CDR3: CASSLDQGGHYEQYF. As DNA, the CDR3 is TGTGCCAGCAGCTTAGATCAAGGCGGGCACTACGAGCAGTACTTC. The full variable domain, its missing parts supplied by reference TRBV11-2 and TRBJ2-7, is EAGVAQSPRYKIIEKRQSVAFWCNPISGHATLYWYQQILGQGPKLLIQFQNNGVVDDSQLPKDRFSAERLKGVDSTLKIQPAKLEDSAVYLCASSLDQGGHYEQYFGPGTRLTVT.